This is a list of T cell receptor beta chains from one sample in a study of vaccination and CD4 T cells after COVID-19. From the PCR reads, TCRdb called clonotypes with MiXCR, one entry per CDR3 protein. The sample gives 15,000 to 25,000 distinct CDR3 sequences, around 50% of which show up once; nearly 10% is in the top ten. Which antigens these TCRs recognize remains unknown. Sequenced input: CD4+ T cells from blood, cultured in vitro. These receptors originate from a human donor who had recovered from COVID-19. Both conserved end residues are part of each CDR3. Fields, in order: V gene, clone size, J gene, D gene, CDR3 DNA, CDR3 protein. The D gene is left open where the match is weak. Clone size is shown for a subset of rows, as once, few, many or a class of expanded clone.

>TRBV5-4|-|TRBJ1-3|-
TGTGCCAGCAGCTTGGGACAGCCACACTCTGGAAACACCATATATTTT
CASSLGQPHSGNTIYF
>TRBV21-1|-|TRBJ1-6|-
TGTGCCAGCAGCAAAGTGGTGCAGGGAGGGAATTCACCCCTCCACTTT
CASSKVVQGGNSPLHF
>TRBV20-1|few|TRBJ2-3|-
TGCAGTGCCAGGTTGGCAGATACGCAGTATTTT
CSARLADTQYF
>TRBV9|-|TRBJ1-5|-
TGTGCCAGCAGCGTAGCGGTAGACAATCAGCCCCAGCATTTT
CASSVAVDNQPQHF
>TRBV7-9|-|TRBJ1-5|-
TGTGCCAGCAGCTTAGGGGCTCCCGGGCAGCAGCCCCAGCATTTT
CASSLGAPGQQPQHF
>TRBV6-2/TRBV6-3|-|TRBJ2-7|TRBD2
TGTGCCAGCAGTTACTCGTCTGCGGGAGGAGGGGAGCAGTACTTC
CASSYSSAGGGEQYF
>TRBV20-1|-|TRBJ1-1|-
TGCAGTGCTAGTTGGGAGAACACTGAAGCTTTCTTT
CSASWENTEAFF
>TRBV20-1|-|TRBJ1-1|-
TGCAGGACCCTTCGGGGCACTGAAGCTTTCTTT
CRTLRGTEAFF
>TRBV4-3|-|TRBJ2-7|TRBD1
TGCGCCAGCAGCCAGGGGGGACAGGGGGCGATCGAGCAGTACTTC
CASSQGGQGAIEQYF
>TRBV28|-|TRBJ1-3|TRBD1
TGTGCCAGCAGATTACAGGGGTCTGGAAACACCATATATTTT
CASRLQGSGNTIYF
>TRBV7-2|-|TRBJ1-2|TRBD1
TGTGCCAGCAGCTCGGGGGGCAGGGGGCGCAGGGCCAACTATGGCTACACCTTC
CASSSGGRGRRANYGYTF
>TRBV2|-|TRBJ1-5|-
TGTGCCAGCAGAGGACAGACCGGGCAGCCCCAGCATTTT
CASRGQTGQPQHF
>TRBV11-3|-|TRBJ2-5|-
TGTGCCAGCAGCTTTCTACAGGGCCAAGAGACCCAGTACTTC
CASSFLQGQETQYF
>TRBV28|-|TRBJ1-2|TRBD1
TGTGCCACTTCTTTGACAGGGATCGCCTATGGCTACACCTTC
CATSLTGIAYGYTF
>TRBV7-2|-|TRBJ1-2|-
TGTGCCAATGGGGGGCCCGGGGGCGCGCAACATGGCTACACCTTC
CANGGPGGAQHGYTF
>TRBV30|-|TRBJ1-5|-
TGTGCCTGGAGTTGGTCTCTGCGGTCTCAGCCCCAGCATTTT
CAWSWSLRSQPQHF
>TRBV27|-|TRBJ1-6|-
TGTGCCAGCAGTTTAGAGGGAGTCTATAATTCACCCCTCCACTTT
CASSLEGVYNSPLHF
>TRBV6-5|-|TRBJ2-7|TRBD1
TGTGCCAGCAGTTACACCGACAGGGCCTACGAGCAGTACTTC
CASSYTDRAYEQYF
>TRBV20-1|-|TRBJ1-5|-
TGCAGTGCGACCCCCCCGGGGATTCGCGCCGGCAATCAGCCCCAGCATTTT
CSATPPGIRAGNQPQHF
>TRBV10-3|few|TRBJ1-1|-
TGTGCCACCCAAGGGGGGGGTGGGAACACTGAAGCTTTCTTT
CATQGGGGNTEAFF
>TRBV6-1|few|TRBJ2-5|TRBD1
TGTGCCAGCAGTGCGAGACCATCCGGGACAGGGGGCGAGGAGACCCAGTACTTC
CASSARPSGTGGEETQYF
>TRBV6-1|-|TRBJ2-1|TRBD1
TGTGCCAGCAGTCGCGACAGGGGGTTCTCCTACAATGAGCAGTTCTTC
CASSRDRGFSYNEQFF
>TRBV7-8|few|TRBJ2-7|-
TGTGCCAGCAGCTTAATTGGCGGCAGCCCTACCAACGAGCAGTACTTC
CASSLIGGSPTNEQYF
>TRBV12-3/TRBV12-4|few|TRBJ1-1|-
TGTGCCAGCAGATCCAGGACAATTCGACGGAACACTGAAGCTTTCTTT
CASRSRTIRRNTEAFF
>TRBV7-2|few|TRBJ2-6|-
TGTGCCAGCAGCCCCCTAGGGGGGGCGGGGGACCGCGTCCTGACTTTC
CASSPLGGAGDRVLTF
>TRBV24-1|few|TRBJ2-7|-
TGTGCCACCAGTGATTTCCGGAGCTACGAGCAGTACTTC
CATSDFRSYEQYF
>TRBV20-1|-|TRBJ1-4|-
TGCAGTGGAAAGGGGCAGACTAATGAAAAACTGTTTTTT
CSGKGQTNEKLFF